This TCR beta chain was found in a study of blood T cell repertoires in COVID-19. The repertoire was sequenced with immunoSEQ multiplex PCR; TCRdb's copy has only in-frame clones and lacks some. The profile shows over 400,000 clones, over 75% of them singletons. Per the germline V gene, CDR1 is MNHEY and CDR2 is SVGAGI. The V gene end was trimmed by 7 bases and the J gene end by 0 bases; junction bases not matched to a gene: 5. The CDR3 has 14 amino acids. The sample consisted of peripheral blood. This clonotype originated in a human donor in a cohort sampled during active COVID-19. The gene calls are TRBV6-5 and TRBJ2-7, with 8 bases fitting TRBD1. The CDR3 sequence: CASTRTGSSYEQYF. The DNA of the CDR3 is TGTGCCAGCACCCGGACAGGGAGCTCCTACGAGCAGTACTTC.